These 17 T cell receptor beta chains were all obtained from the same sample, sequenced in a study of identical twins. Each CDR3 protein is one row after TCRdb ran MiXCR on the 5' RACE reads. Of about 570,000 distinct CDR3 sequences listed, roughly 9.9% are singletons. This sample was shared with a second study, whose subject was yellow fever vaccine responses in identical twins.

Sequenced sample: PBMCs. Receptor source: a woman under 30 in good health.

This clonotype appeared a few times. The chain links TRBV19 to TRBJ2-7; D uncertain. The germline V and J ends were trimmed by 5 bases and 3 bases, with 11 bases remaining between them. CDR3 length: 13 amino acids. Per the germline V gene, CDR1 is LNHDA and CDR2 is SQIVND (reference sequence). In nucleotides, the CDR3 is TGTGCCAGTAGTCCCGCCCCTGGCTACGAGCAGTACTTC. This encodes CASSPAPGYEQYF. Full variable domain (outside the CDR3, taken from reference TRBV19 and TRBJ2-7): DGGITQSPKYLFRKEGQNVTLSCEQNLNHDAMYWYRQDPGQGLRLIYYSQIVNDFQKGDIAEGYSVSREKKESFPLTVTSAQKNPTAFYLCASSPAPGYEQYFGPGTRLTVT.

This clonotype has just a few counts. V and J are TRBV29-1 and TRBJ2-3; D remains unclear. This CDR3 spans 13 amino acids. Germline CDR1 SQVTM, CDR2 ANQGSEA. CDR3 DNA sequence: TGCAGTCAGCGCGCGTGGAGCACAGATACGCAGTATTTT. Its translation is CSQRAWSTDTQYF.

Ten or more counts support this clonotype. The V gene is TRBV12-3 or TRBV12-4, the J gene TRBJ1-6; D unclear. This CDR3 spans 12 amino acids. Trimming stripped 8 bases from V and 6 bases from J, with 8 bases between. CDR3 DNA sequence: TGTGCCAGCGGGCGAGTTAATTCACCCCTCCACTTT. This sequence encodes CASGRVNSPLHF.

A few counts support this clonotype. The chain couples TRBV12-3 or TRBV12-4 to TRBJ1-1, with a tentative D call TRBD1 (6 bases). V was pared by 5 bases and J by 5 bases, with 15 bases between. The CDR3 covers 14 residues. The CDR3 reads CASSVTGPRTEAFF. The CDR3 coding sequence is TGTGCCAGCAGTGTGACAGGCCCTCGGACTGAAGCTTTCTTT.

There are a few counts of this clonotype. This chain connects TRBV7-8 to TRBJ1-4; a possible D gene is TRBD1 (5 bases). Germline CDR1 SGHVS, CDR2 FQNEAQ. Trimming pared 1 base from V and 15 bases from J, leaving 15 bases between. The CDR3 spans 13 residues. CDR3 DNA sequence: TGTGCCAGCAGCTTAGGAGTCGGGGCGATCATGTTTTTT. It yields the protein CASSLGVGAIMFF.

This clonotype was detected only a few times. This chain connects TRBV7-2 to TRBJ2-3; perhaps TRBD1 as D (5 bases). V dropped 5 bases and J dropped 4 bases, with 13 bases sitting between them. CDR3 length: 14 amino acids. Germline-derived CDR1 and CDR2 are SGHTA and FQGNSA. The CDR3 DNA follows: TGTGCCAGCAGCCCCCAGGGCGAGTCAGATACGCAGTATTTT. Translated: CASSPQGESDTQYF. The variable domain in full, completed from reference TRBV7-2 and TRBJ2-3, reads GAGVSQSPSNKVTEKGKDVELRCDPISGHTALYWYRQSLGQGLEFLIYFQGNSAPDKSGLPSDRFSAERTGGSVSTLTIQRTQQEDSAVYLCASSPQGESDTQYFGPGTRLTVL.

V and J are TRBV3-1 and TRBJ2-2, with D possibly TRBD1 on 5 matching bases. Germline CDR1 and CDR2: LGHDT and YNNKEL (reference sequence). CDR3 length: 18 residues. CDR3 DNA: TGTACCTTCAGTTTCCCCGCCAGGGATTCCTCGAACACCGGGGAGCTGTTTTTT. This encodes CTFSFPARDSSNTGELFF.

CDR3 sequence: CASSFNAGVDTQYF. CDR3 nucleotide sequence: TGTGCCAGCAGTTTCAATGCAGGAGTAGATACGCAGTATTTT. The gene calls are TRBV28 and TRBJ2-3; D not resolved. Germline V CDR1 and CDR2: MDHEN, SYDVKM. This CDR3 is 14 amino acids long. V gave up 3 bases and J gave up 5 bases, with 12 bases separating them. Complete variable domain (other parts from reference TRBV28 and TRBJ2-3): DVKVTQSSRYLVKRTGEKVFLECVQDMDHENMFWYRQDPGLGLRLIYFSYDVKMKEKGDIPEGYSVSREKKERFSLILESASTNQTSMYLCASSFNAGVDTQYFGPGTRLTVL.

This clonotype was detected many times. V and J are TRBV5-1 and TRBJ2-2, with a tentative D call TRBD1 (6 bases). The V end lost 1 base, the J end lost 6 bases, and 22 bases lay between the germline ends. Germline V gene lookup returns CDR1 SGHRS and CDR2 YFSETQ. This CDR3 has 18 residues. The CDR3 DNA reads TGCGCCAGCAGCTTGAGATCACAGGGTTCTAAGGTCCCCGGGGAGCTGTTTTTT. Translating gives CASSLRSQGSKVPGELFF.

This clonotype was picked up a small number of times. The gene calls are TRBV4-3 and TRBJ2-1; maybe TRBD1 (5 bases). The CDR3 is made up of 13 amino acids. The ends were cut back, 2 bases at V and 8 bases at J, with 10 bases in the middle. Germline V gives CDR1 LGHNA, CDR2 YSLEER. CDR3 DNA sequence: TGCGCCAGCAGCCAACGCAGGGCTTATGAGCAGTTCTTC. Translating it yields CASSQRRAYEQFF.

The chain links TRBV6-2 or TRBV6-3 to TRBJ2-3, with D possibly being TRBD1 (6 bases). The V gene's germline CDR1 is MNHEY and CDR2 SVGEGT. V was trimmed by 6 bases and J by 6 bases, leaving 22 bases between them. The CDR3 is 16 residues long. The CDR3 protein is CASSPHRVEVFDTQYF. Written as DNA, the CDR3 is TGTGCCAGCAGCCCCCACAGGGTTGAAGTATTCGATACGCAGTATTTT.

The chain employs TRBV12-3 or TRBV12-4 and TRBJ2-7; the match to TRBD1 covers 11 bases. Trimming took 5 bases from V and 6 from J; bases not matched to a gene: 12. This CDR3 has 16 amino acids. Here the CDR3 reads CASSPGRTGGKGEQYF. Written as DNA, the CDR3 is TGTGCCAGCAGTCCCGGACGGACAGGGGGCAAGGGCGAGCAGTACTTC.

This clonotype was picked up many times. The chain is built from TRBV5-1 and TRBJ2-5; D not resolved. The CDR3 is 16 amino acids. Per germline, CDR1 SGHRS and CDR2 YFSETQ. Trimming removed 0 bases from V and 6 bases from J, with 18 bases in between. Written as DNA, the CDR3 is TGCGCCAGCAGCTTGGTTTTGTCTCCTGCTGAGAAGACCCAGTACTTC. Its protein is CASSLVLSPAEKTQYF. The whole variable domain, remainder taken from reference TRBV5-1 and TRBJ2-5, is KAGVTQTPRYLIKTRGQQVTLSCSPISGHRSVSWYQQTPGQGLQFLFEYFSETQRNKGNFPGRFSGRQFSNSRSEMNVSTLELGDSALYLCASSLVLSPAEKTQYFGPGTRLLVL.

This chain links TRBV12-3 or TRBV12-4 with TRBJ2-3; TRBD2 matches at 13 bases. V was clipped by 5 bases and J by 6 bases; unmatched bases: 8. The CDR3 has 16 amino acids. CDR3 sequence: CASSPRTSGSSDTQYF. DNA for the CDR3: TGTGCCAGCAGTCCCCGGACTAGCGGGAGTTCCGATACGCAGTATTTT.

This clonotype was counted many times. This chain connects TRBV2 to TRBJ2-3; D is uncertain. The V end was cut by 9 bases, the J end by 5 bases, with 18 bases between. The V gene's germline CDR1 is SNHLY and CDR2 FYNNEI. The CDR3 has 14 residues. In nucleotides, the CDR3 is TGTGCCAGGATCGATCCGGTGACGGGAGATACGCAGTATTTT. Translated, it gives CARIDPVTGDTQYF.

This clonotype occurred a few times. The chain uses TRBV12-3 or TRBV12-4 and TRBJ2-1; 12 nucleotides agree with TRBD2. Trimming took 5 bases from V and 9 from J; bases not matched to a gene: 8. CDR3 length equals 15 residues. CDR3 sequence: CASSAPGLAGSEQFF. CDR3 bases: TGTGCCAGCAGTGCCCCGGGACTAGCGGGTTCTGAGCAGTTCTTC.

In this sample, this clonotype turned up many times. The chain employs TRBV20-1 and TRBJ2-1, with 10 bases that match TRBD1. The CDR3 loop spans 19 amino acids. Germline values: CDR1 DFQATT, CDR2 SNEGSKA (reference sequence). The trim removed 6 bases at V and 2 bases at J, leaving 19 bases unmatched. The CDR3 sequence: CSAHSGTGVISPAYNEQFF. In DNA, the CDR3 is TGCAGTGCCCATTCCGGGACAGGGGTCATCAGTCCCGCCTACAATGAGCAGTTCTTC.